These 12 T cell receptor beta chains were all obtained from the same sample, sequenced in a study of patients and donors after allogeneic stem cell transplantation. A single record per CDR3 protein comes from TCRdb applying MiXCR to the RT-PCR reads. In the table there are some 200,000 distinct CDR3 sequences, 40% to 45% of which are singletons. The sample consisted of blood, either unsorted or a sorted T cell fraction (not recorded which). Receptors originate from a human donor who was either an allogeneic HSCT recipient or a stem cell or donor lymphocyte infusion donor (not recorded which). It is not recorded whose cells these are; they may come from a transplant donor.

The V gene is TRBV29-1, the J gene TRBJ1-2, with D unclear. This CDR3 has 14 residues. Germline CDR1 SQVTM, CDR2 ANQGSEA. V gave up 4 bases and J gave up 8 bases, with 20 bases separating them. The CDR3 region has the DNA TGCAGCGTTGGAGAAGGTCAGAGATACGAGGGCTACACCTTC. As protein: CSVGEGQRYEGYTF.

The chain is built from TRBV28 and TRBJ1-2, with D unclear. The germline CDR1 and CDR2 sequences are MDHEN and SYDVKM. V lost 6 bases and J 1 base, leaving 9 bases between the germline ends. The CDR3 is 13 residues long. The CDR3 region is CASRPPINYGYTF. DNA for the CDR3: TGTGCCAGCAGACCCCCCATTAACTATGGCTACACCTTC.

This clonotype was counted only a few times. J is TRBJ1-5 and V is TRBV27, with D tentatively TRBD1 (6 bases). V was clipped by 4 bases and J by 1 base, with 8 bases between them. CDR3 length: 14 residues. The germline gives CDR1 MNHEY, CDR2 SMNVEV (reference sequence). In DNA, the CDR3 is TGTGCCAGCAGTTGGGGGCCCAGCAATCAGCCCCAGCATTTT. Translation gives CASSWGPSNQPQHF.

The CDR3 DNA sequence: TGTGCCAGCAGCTCGACAGTAACCTACAATGAGCAGTTCTTC. This gives the protein CASSSTVTYNEQFF. The chain combines TRBV11-2 with TRBJ2-1; TRBD1 is a possible D gene (5 bases). Trimming removed 4 bases from V and 2 bases from J, with 9 bases in between. Germline V CDR1 and CDR2: SGHAT, FQNNGV. The CDR3 contains 14 residues.

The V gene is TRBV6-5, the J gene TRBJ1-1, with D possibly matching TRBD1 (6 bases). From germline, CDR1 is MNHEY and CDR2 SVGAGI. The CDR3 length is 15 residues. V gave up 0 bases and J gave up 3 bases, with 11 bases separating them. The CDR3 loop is CASSYSTGQYTEAFF. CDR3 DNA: TGTGCCAGCAGTTACTCGACAGGCCAATACACTGAAGCTTTCTTT.

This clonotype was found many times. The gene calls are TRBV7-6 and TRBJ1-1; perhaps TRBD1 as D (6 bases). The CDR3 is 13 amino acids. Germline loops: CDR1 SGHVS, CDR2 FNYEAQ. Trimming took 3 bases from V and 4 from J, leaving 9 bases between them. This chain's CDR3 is CASSLSRGTEAFF. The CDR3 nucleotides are TGTGCCAGCAGCTTGAGCAGGGGCACTGAAGCTTTCTTT.

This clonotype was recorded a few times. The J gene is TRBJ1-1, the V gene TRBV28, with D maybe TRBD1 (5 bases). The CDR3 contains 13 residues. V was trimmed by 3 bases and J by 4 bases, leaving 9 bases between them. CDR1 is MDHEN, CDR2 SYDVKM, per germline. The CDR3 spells CASSLVGATEAFF. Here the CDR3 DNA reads TGTGCCAGCAGTTTGGTAGGGGCCACTGAAGCTTTCTTT.

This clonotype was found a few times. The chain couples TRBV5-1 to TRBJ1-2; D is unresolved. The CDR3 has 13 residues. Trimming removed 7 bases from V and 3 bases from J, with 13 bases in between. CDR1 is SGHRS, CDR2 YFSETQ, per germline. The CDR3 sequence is CASRTLSDYGYTF. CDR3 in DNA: TGCGCCAGCCGAACCCTATCGGACTATGGCTACACCTTC. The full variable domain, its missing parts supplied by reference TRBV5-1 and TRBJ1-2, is KAGVTQTPRYLIKTRGQQVTLSCSPISGHRSVSWYQQTPGQGLQFLFEYFSETQRNKGNFPGRFSGRQFSNSRSEMNVSTLELGDSALYLCASRTLSDYGYTFGSGTRLTVV.

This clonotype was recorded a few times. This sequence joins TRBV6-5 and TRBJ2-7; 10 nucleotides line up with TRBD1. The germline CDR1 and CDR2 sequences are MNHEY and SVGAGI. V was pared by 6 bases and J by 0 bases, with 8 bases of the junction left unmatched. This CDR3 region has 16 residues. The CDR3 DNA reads TGTGCCAGCAGCTCACTTCGGACAGGGGGCTCCTACGAGCAGTACTTC. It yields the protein CASSSLRTGGSYEQYF.

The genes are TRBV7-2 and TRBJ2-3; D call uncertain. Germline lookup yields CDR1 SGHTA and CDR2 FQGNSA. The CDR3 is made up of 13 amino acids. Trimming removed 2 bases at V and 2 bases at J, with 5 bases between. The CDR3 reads CASSLWPTDTQYF. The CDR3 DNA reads TGTGCCAGCAGCTTATGGCCCACAGATACGCAGTATTTT.

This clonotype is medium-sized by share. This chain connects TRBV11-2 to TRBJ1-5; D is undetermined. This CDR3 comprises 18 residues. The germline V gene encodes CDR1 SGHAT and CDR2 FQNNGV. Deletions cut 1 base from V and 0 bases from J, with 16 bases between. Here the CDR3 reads CASSLGFGRAYSNQPQHF. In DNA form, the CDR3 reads TGTGCCAGCAGCTTAGGTTTTGGACGGGCTTATAGCAATCAGCCCCAGCATTTT.

CDR3 DNA: TGTGCCAGCAGCGCGTCACTGGGCAATCAGCCCCAGCATTTT. As protein: CASSASLGNQPQHF. J is TRBJ1-5 and V is TRBV5-6, with unresolved D. This CDR3 contains 14 residues. CDR1 and CDR2 from the germline V gene are SGHDT and YYEEEE. V gave up 4 bases and J gave up 2 bases, with 10 bases separating them.